Reported below is one TCR beta chain. Its antigen remains unidentified. The sample comes from a study of T cell repertoires in cytomegalovirus infection. Across the whole study: In the study, CMV epitopes included recently identified HLA-C-restricted and well-studied HLA-B-restricted ones. Evidence of both CMV infection and a matching HLA type came from public TCR beta signatures.

Germline values: CDR1 SGHTA, CDR2 FQGTGA. This CDR3 has 16 amino acids. With V trimmed by 1 base and J by 7 bases, 8 bases remained unmatched. MiXCR was run by TCRdb on the reads, yielding one entry per CDR3 protein. Here the sample spans 750,000 to 900,000 distinct CDR3 sequences, almost 30% being singletons. The TCR was taken from a human donor in good health (CMV status not recorded). Some clones in this sample may be carry-over from other donors' samples. The material was cultured CD8+ T cells from PBMCs, obtained from culture after CMV antigen stimulation. This chain uses TRBV7-3 with TRBJ2-1; 9 positions agree with TRBD1. The CDR3 protein is CASSLRFGQGLNEQFF. For the CDR3, the DNA is TGTGCCAGCAGCTTAAGATTCGGACAGGGGCTGAATGAGCAGTTCTTC.